This TCR beta chain is from a study of glioma-infiltrating T cells after dendritic cell vaccination. V gave up 5 bases and J gave up 6 bases; unmatched junction bases: 11. The CDR3 is made up of 16 amino acids. CDR1 and CDR2 from the germline V gene are SEHNR and FQNEAQ (reference sequence). Sequencing used immunoSEQ multiplex PCR; TCRdb keeps in-frame clones, though not all of them. The repertoire holds about 50,000 clones, with about 89% as singletons. Time point denoted: after dendritic cell vaccination, including at tumor progression/relapse. The chain has TRBV7-9 and TRBJ2-1; 9 nucleotides match TRBD2. The sequence was collected from a human donor with glioblastoma. The input for sequencing was blood, taken after dendritic cell vaccination. CDR3 sequence reads: CASSPSEGGRVNEQFF. DNA of the CDR3: TGTGCCAGCAGCCCCAGTGAGGGCGGGAGGGTCAATGAGCAGTTCTTC.